A selection of T cell receptor beta chains follows, all from one sample in a study of regulatory T cells in long-lasting Graves disease. Via MiXCR, TCRdb re-called the multiplex PCR reads, giving one row per CDR3 protein. The sample has about 520,000 distinct CDR3 sequences; about 12% are singletons. The sample also formed part of further work on T cells in Graves' hyperthyroidism and ophthalmopathy.

The input for sequencing was peripheral blood mononuclear cells (PBMCs), taken at new diagnosis, from a patient treated with antithyroid drugs. Receptors originate from a woman in her twenties or thirties with Graves disease. CDR3s include the opening cysteine and the closing phenylalanine or tryptophan. A D gene is named only where the DNA matches it firmly. Rows may omit the clone size; those that give it use once, few, many or a size class.

V gene	clone size	D gene	J gene	CDR3 protein	CDR3 DNA
TRBV24-1	.	TRBD2	TRBJ2-4	CATSDTAGGRSGIQYF	TGTGCCACCAGTGATACTGCTGGCGGGAGGTCCGGCATTCAGTACTTC
TRBV2	many	TRBD1	TRBJ1-5	CAGGQINQPQHF	TGTGCCGGGGGACAGATCAATCAGCCCCAGCATTTT
TRBV7-2	many	TRBD1	TRBJ2-3	CASSSTGRADTQYF	TGTGCCAGCAGCTCGACAGGGCGGGCAGATACGCAGTATTTT
TRBV5-1	many	.	TRBJ2-7	CASSLDGSPGPYEQYF	TGCGCCAGCAGCTTGGATGGGAGCCCAGGGCCCTACGAGCAGTACTTC
TRBV18	many	.	TRBJ2-7	CASSRDSTYEQYF	TGTGCCAGCTCAAGAGACAGCACCTACGAGCAGTACTTC
TRBV19	many	TRBD1	TRBJ1-1	CASSPDRDNTEAFF	TGTGCCAGTAGTCCGGACAGGGACAACACTGAAGCTTTCTTT
TRBV6-2/TRBV6-3	few	.	TRBJ2-6	CASSYYIGGSGANVLTF	TGTGCCAGCAGTTACTATATAGGGGGGTCTGGGGCCAACGTCCTGACTTTC
TRBV9	.	.	TRBJ1-1	CASSVARGEGAEAFF	TGTGCCAGCAGCGTAGCTCGGGGCGAGGGGGCTGAAGCTTTCTTT
TRBV28	many	.	TRBJ2-5	CASSFGVQETQYF	TGTGCCAGCAGTTTTGGTGTCCAGGAGACCCAGTACTTC
TRBV5-4	many	TRBD2	TRBJ2-5	CASSLGLTSDQETQYF	TGTGCCAGCAGCTTGGGACTGACTAGCGACCAAGAGACCCAGTACTTC
TRBV6-1	.	.	TRBJ2-7	CASRGDGDNEQYF	TGTGCCAGCAGAGGCGACGGGGACAACGAGCAGTACTTC
TRBV12-3/TRBV12-4	.	TRBD2	TRBJ2-2	CASSAGTSGRDTGELFF	TGTGCCAGCAGTGCCGGGACTAGCGGGAGAGACACCGGGGAGCTGTTTTTT
TRBV6-1	many	.	TRBJ1-6	CASSLSRGGNSPLHF	TGTGCCAGCAGCCTCTCACGGGGGGGTAATTCACCCCTCCACTTT
TRBV13	many	TRBD1	TRBJ2-6	CASSLVAQGTGGTGANVLTF	TGTGCCAGCAGCTTAGTCGCCCAAGGGACAGGGGGGACTGGGGCCAACGTCCTGACTTTC
TRBV29-1	many	.	TRBJ2-7	CSVSISPTPLYEQYF	TGCAGCGTTTCTATCTCGCCAACACCTCTCTACGAGCAGTACTTC
TRBV20-1	many	TRBD2	TRBJ2-7	CSADDRRELYEQYF	TGCAGTGCGGACGACCGGCGGGAGCTCTACGAGCAGTACTTC
TRBV24-1	many	.	TRBJ1-5	CATSGQADQPQHF	TGTGCCACCAGTGGACAGGCCGATCAGCCCCAGCATTTT
TRBV7-2	many	TRBD2	TRBJ2-5	CASSLLRNSGILLGRETQYF	TGTGCCAGCAGCTTATTACGGAACAGCGGGATTTTACTCGGCCGGGAGACCCAGTACTTC
TRBV7-2	many	.	TRBJ2-1	CASSSPGGNYNEQFF	TGTGCCAGCAGTTCCCCTGGGGGGAATTACAATGAGCAGTTCTTC
TRBV18	many	TRBD1	TRBJ2-7	CASSPYGQGDEQYF	TGTGCCAGCTCACCATACGGACAGGGCGACGAGCAGTACTTC
TRBV9	few	TRBD1	TRBJ2-5	CASSTRDRGWETQYF	TGTGCCAGCAGCACTCGGGACAGGGGGTGGGAGACCCAGTACTTC
TRBV30	many	.	TRBJ2-7	CASKRAVPSYEQYF	TGTGCCTCAAAACGGGCAGTCCCCTCCTACGAGCAGTACTTC
TRBV27	many	TRBD2	TRBJ2-3	CATKILGLAGAADTQYF	TGTGCCACCAAGATCCTCGGACTAGCGGGAGCGGCCGATACGCAGTATTTT
TRBV6-2/TRBV6-3	few	TRBD2	TRBJ2-5	CASSTSGILETQYF	TGTGCCAGCAGCACTAGCGGGATACTAGAGACCCAGTACTTC
TRBV12-3/TRBV12-4	.	.	TRBJ1-1	CASSKQLNTEAFF	TGTGCCAGCAGTAAACAATTGAACACTGAAGCTTTCTTT
TRBV28	many	TRBD1	TRBJ1-1	CASSSPRQGNTEAFF	TGTGCCAGCAGTTCGCCCAGACAGGGAAACACTGAAGCTTTCTTT